Presented here are 8 T cell receptor beta chains from one specimen sequenced in a study of vaccination and CD4 T cells after COVID-19. The assay that was used to sequence DNA from cultured CD4+ T cells was the Oncomine TCR Beta short-read assay. TCRdb passed the PCR reads through MiXCR, listing each CDR3 protein once. The sample lists more than 6,000 distinct CDR3 sequences; under 60% were seen once. Treatment of the sample: roughly ten-day PBMC culture with coronavirus spike peptide pools or control peptides (ViraFEST assay). The unexposed donor gave CD4+ T cells before the COVID-19 pandemic (2011-2018). Their antigens are not known. Material for sequencing was CD4+ T cells from blood, cultured in vitro. These receptors were obtained from a human donor in good health.

J is TRBJ2-3 and V is TRBV7-2, with a possible D match to TRBD2 (7 bases). This CDR3 is 17 amino acids long. V shed 5 bases and J shed 0 bases, with 18 bases lying between them. Germline V gives CDR1 SGHTA, CDR2 FQGNSA. CDR3 amino acids: CASSRGGGGASTDTQYF. The CDR3 DNA is TGTGCCAGCAGCCGCGGCGGAGGGGGGGCCAGCACAGATACGCAGTATTTT. Combining the CDR3 with reference TRBV7-2 and TRBJ2-3 gives the whole variable domain GAGVSQSPSNKVTEKGKDVELRCDPISGHTALYWYRQSLGQGLEFLIYFQGNSAPDKSGLPSDRFSAERTGGSVSTLTIQRTQQEDSAVYLCASSRGGGGASTDTQYFGPGTRLTVL.

In this sample, this clonotype turned up a few times. The rearrangement uses TRBV19 and TRBJ1-6; the D is unclear. There are 13 residues in the CDR3. Deletions cut 6 bases from V and 7 bases from J, with 10 bases between. Germline V CDR1 and CDR2: LNHDA, SQIVND (reference sequence). The chain's CDR3 is CASREDGNSPLHF. In DNA form, the CDR3 reads TGTGCCAGTAGGGAGGACGGCAATTCACCCCTCCACTTT.

This chain links TRBV7-8 with TRBJ1-1, with 9 bases matching TRBD1. The CDR3 contains 15 residues. Trimming took 1 base from V and 1 from J; bases not matched to a gene: 1. The germline gives CDR1 SGHVS, CDR2 FQNEAQ. CDR3 DNA: TGTGCCAGCAGCTTAGAGGGACAGGGGAACACTGAAGCTTTCTTT. This sequence encodes CASSLEGQGNTEAFF.

The chain couples TRBV6-4 to TRBJ1-1, with 7 bases fitting TRBD1. After removal of 3 bases from V and 6 bases from J, the junction contained 13 bases not matched to a gene. The CDR3 has 16 residues. Germline-derived CDR1 and CDR2 are MRHNA and SNTAGT. The CDR3, as DNA: TGTGCCAGCAGTGAGTACCGGGACAGACCTTTAGCTGAAGCTTTCTTT. Its protein is CASSEYRDRPLAEAFF.

V usage is TRBV11-2 and J usage is TRBJ1-2, with 8 bases lining up with TRBD1. Trimming took 6 bases from V and 2 from J; bases not matched to a gene: 11. The CDR3 extends over 16 amino acids. The germline gives CDR1 SGHAT, CDR2 FQNNGV. The CDR3, as DNA: TGTGCCAGCAGTCCACTGCGGGGACAGGTGAACTATGGCTACACCTTC. This encodes CASSPLRGQVNYGYTF.

This clonotype was observed a few times. This chain joins TRBV28 and TRBJ1-5; D is perhaps TRBD1 (6 bases). V was cut by 5 bases and J by 6 bases, with 20 bases left in between. Germline V gives CDR1 MDHEN, CDR2 SYDVKM. This CDR3 is 16 amino acids long. CDR3 nucleotides: TGTGCCAGCAGTCCGTCCGGCCACTCCAGGGGTCAGCCCCAGCATTTT. Residues: CASSPSGHSRGQPQHF.

The chain recombines TRBV6-4 with TRBJ2-1, with 9 bases matching TRBD1. The length of the CDR3 is 17 residues. Per germline, CDR1 MRHNA and CDR2 SNTAGT. With 8 bases clipped from V and 6 bases from J, the junction kept 17 bases outside the gene matches. The CDR3 nucleotides are TGTGCCAGCGGATGGGGACAGGGCATAAGGGGTTGCAATGAGCAGTTCTTC. It is translated as CASGWGQGIRGCNEQFF.

This chain links TRBV20-1 with TRBJ1-1, with a tentative D call TRBD1 (5 bases). CDR3 length equals 12 residues. CDR1 and CDR2 (germline): DFQATT, SNEGSKA (reference sequence). Trimming removed 8 bases at V and 5 bases at J, with 15 bases between. The CDR3 DNA reads TGCAGTACGACCGGGGCGAAGACTGAAGCTTTCTTT. It specifies CSTTGAKTEAFF.